This T cell receptor beta chain was identified during a study of spatial heterogeneity in lung cancer. Overall study results and limits: Tumoral mutation counts were tracked by counts of expanded intratumoral alpha and beta TCRs.

The time point is: sample taken at primary tumor resection. The authors sequenced whole RNA from tumor, nontumor lung or frozen PBMC without sorting. The CDR3 runs to 14 residues. V lost 2 bases, J lost 2 bases, and 9 bases lay in between. About this clonotype itself: What it recognizes is unknown.

TCRdb fed the 5' RACE reads into MiXCR, producing one record per CDR3 protein. This table has fewer than 4,500 distinct CDR3 sequences, about a third appearing once. The TCR sequence derives from a female donor with early-stage non-small cell lung cancer. The source was lung tumor tissue, collected at surgery. The rearrangement links TRBV12-3 or TRBV12-4 to TRBJ2-5; unclear D gene. The CDR3 loop reads CASSLPDTQETQYF. The CDR3 DNA is TGTGCCAGCAGTTTACCCGACACACAAGAGACCCAGTACTTC.